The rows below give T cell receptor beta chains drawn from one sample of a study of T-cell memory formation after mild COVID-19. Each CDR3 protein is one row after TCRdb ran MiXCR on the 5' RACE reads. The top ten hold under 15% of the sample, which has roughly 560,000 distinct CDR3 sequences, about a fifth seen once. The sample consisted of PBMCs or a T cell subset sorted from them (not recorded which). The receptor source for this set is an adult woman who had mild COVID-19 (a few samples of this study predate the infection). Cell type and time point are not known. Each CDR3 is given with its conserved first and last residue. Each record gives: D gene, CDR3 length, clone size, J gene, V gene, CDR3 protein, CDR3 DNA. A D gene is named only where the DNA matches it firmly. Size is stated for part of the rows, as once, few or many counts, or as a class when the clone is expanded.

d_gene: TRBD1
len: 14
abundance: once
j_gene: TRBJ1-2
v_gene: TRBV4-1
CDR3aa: CASSQDWTGEGYTF
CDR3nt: TGCGCCAGCAGCCAAGACTGGACAGGGGAAGGCTACACCTTC

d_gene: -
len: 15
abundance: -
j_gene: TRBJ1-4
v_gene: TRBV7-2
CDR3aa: CASSLIGWRDEKLFF
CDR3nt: TGTGCCAGCAGCTTAATAGGGTGGAGGGATGAAAAACTGTTTTTT

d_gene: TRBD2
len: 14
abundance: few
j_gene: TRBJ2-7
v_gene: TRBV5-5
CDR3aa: CASSLASGRDEQYF
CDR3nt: TGTGCCAGCAGCCTTGCGAGCGGGAGGGACGAGCAGTACTTC

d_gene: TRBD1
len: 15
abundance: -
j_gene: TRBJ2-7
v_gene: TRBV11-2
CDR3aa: CASSTIRDRVYEQYF
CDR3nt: TGTGCCAGCAGCACCATCCGGGACAGGGTCTACGAGCAGTACTTC

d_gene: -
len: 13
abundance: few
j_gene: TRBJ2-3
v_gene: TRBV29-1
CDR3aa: CSVDPGGTDTQYF
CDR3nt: TGCAGCGTTGATCCCGGAGGCACAGATACGCAGTATTTT

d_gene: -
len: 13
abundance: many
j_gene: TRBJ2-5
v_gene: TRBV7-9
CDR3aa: CASSLGSKETQYF
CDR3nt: TGTGCCAGCAGCTTAGGTTCGAAAGAGACCCAGTACTTC

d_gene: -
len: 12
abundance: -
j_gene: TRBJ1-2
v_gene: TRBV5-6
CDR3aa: CASNKVGYGYTF
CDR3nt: TGTGCCAGCAATAAAGTCGGCTATGGCTACACCTTC

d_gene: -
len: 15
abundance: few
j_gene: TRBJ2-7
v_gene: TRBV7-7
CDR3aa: CASSPSTGEVYEQYF
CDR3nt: TGTGCCAGCAGCCCCTCCACAGGGGAGGTCTACGAGCAGTACTTC

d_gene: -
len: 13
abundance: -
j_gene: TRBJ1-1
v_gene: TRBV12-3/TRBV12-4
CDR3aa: CASSFPMNTEAFF
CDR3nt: TGTGCCAGCAGTTTTCCTATGAACACTGAAGCTTTCTTT

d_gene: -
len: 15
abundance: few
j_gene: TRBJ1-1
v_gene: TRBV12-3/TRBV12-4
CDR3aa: CASSLIDALGAEAFF
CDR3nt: TGTGCCAGCAGCCTTATCGACGCCCTCGGGGCTGAAGCTTTCTTT

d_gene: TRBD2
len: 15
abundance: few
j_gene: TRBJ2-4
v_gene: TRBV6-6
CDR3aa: CASTPGGGARNIQYF
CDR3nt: TGTGCCAGCACCCCCGGCGGGGGGGCTAGAAACATTCAGTACTTC

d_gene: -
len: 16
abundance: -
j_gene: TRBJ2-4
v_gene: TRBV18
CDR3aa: CASSPSTGRGLDIQYF
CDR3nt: TGTGCCAGCTCACCCTCCACCGGGAGGGGGCTAGACATTCAGTACTTC

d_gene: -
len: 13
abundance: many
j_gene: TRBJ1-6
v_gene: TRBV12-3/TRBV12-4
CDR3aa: CASSLQSSSPLHF
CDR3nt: TGTGCCAGCAGTCTACAGTCCTCCTCACCCCTCCACTTT

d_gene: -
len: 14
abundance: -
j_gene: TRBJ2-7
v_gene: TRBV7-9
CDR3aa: CASSAATYSYEQYF
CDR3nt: TGTGCCAGCAGCGCCGCGACCTACTCCTACGAGCAGTACTTC

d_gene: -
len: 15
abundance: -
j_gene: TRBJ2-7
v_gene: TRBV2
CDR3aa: CASRAPGTPSPEQYF
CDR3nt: TGTGCCAGCAGAGCTCCCGGGACCCCCTCCCCCGAGCAGTACTTC

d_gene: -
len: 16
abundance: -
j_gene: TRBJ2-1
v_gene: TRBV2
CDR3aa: CASSGLATLSYNEQFF
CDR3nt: TGTGCCAGCAGTGGCCTAGCGACCCTCTCCTACAATGAGCAGTTCTTC

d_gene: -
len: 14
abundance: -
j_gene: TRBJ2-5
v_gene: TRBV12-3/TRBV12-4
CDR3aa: CASRILLAAETQYF
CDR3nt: TGTGCCAGCAGAATCCTTCTAGCCGCCGAGACCCAGTACTTC

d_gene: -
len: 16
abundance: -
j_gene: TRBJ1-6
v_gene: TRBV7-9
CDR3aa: CASSHTATTAGSPLHF
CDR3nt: TGTGCCAGCAGCCACACCGCTACCACCGCGGGTTCACCCCTCCACTTT

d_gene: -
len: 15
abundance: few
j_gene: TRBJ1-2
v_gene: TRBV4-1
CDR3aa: CASSQLRDGGYGYTF
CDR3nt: TGCGCCAGCAGCCAACTTAGGGACGGTGGCTATGGCTACACCTTC

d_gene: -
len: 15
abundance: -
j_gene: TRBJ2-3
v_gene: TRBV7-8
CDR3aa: CASSLGGARTDTQYF
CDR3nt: TGTGCCAGCAGCTTAGGGGGGGCACGTACAGATACGCAGTATTTT

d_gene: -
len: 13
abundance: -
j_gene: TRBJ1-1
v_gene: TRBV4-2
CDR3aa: CASRNVAGTEAFF
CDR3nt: TGTGCCAGCAGGAACGTTGCTGGCACTGAAGCTTTCTTT

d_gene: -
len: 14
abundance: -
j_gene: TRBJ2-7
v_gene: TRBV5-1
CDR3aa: CASKEGWGWNEQYF
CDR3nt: TGCGCCAGCAAAGAGGGGTGGGGTTGGAACGAGCAGTACTTC

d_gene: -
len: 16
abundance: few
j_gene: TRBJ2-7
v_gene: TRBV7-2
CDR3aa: CASSLEGAPSSYEQYF
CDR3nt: TGTGCCAGCAGCTTAGAAGGGGCCCCGAGCTCCTACGAGCAGTACTTC

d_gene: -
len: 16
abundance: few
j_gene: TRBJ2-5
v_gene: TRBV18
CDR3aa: CASSPPDRQPGETQYF
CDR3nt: TGTGCCAGCTCACCCCCCGACCGGCAGCCTGGGGAGACCCAGTACTTC

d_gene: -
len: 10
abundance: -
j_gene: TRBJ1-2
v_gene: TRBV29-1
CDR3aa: CSVEQYGYTF
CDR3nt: TGCAGCGTTGAACAGTATGGCTACACCTTC

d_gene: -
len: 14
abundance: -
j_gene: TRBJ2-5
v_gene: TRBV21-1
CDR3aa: CASSKTPLAETQYF
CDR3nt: TGTGCCAGCAGCAAAACTCCCTTGGCGGAGACCCAGTACTTC

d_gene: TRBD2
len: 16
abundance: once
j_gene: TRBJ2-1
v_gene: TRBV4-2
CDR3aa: CASSQEGLAGYNEQFF
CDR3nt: TGTGCCAGCAGCCAAGAGGGACTAGCGGGATACAATGAGCAGTTCTTC